One and the same sample provided the 20 T cell receptor beta chains below, sequenced in a study of T cells in Graves' hyperthyroidism and ophthalmopathy (dated by TCRdb to the late 2010s). The library was prepared using multiplex PCR. TCRdb records Illumina HiSeq 2000 as the sequencer. The TCR beta CDR3 regions were amplified from RNA transcripts. A first-round RT-PCR of the TCR CDR3 used the HTBI primer set with the Qiagen OneStep RT-PCR kit. TCRdb handled the public reads itself, with Q25 trimming in fastp and clone calling in MiXCR, and kept productive beta chains. Here each entry gathers all rows of one CDR3 protein and keeps the most common genes and DNA. The sample has hundreds of thousands of distinct CDR3 sequences on record, 16% of them singletons. The ten largest clonotypes hold 15% to 20% of the sample. The material sequenced was blood. These receptor sequences come from a woman under 30 with Graves' hyperthyroidism.

The sample holds a few counts of this clonotype. The chain carries TRBV7-9 and TRBJ2-2; D may correspond to TRBD1 or TRBD2 (5 bases each). V was shortened by 5 bases and J by 0 bases, with 19 bases between the two germline ends. The CDR3 contains 18 residues. CDR1 is SEHNR, CDR2 FQNEAQ, per germline (reference sequence). The CDR3 sequence: CASSRTGTVIANTGELFF. As DNA, the CDR3 is TGTGCCAGCAGCCGAACCGGGACGGTGATTGCGAACACCGGGGAGCTGTTTTTT.

The chain uses TRBV5-6 and TRBJ2-1; 13 nucleotides align to TRBD2. Germline values: CDR1 SGHDT, CDR2 YYEEEE. The J segment lost 8 bases and the V segment lost 4 bases, leaving 6 bases of the junction unmatched. This CDR3 spans 15 amino acids. The CDR3 sequence is CASSLGTSGADEQFF. The CDR3 DNA reads TGTGCCAGCAGCCTGGGGACTAGCGGGGCTGATGAGCAGTTCTTC.

Notes on this clonotype: Given a much more abundant clone one base away, this may be a read error. The CDR3 coding sequence is TGTGCCAGCAGTCCCCAGGAGAGAGAGACCCAGTACTTC. Translation: CASSPQERETQYF. This chain joins TRBV6-2 or TRBV6-3 and TRBJ2-5; D call uncertain. This CDR3 has 13 amino acids. The V gene's germline CDR1 is MNHEY and CDR2 SVGEGT. Trimming pared 5 bases from V and 4 bases from J, leaving 11 bases between.

This clonotype was found a few times. This chain uses TRBV5-6 with TRBJ1-5; no firm D call. The CDR3 covers 14 residues. V lost 8 bases and J lost 0, with 12 bases in between. Per the germline V gene, CDR1 is SGHDT and CDR2 is YYEEEE. The CDR3 is CASTLQYSNQPQHF. CDR3 nucleotide sequence: TGTGCCAGTACACTACAGTATAGCAATCAGCCCCAGCATTTT. Drawing the rest from reference TRBV5-6 and TRBJ1-5, the complete variable domain is DAGVTQSPTHLIKTRGQQVTLRCSPKSGHDTVSWYQQALGQGPQFIFQYYEEEERQRGNFPDRFSGHQFPNYSSELNVNALLLGDSALYLCASTLQYSNQPQHFGDGTRLSIL.

In its sample, this clonotype was seen many times. This chain uses TRBV7-9 with TRBJ1-5, with D perhaps TRBD1 (6 bases). The CDR3 is 15 residues long. Germline loops: CDR1 SEHNR, CDR2 FQNEAQ (reference sequence). Deletions cut 4 bases from V and 3 bases from J, with 13 bases between. CDR3 nucleotides: TGTGCCAGCAGCTCCCGGACAGAAGTCAATCAGCCCCAGCATTTT. This sequence encodes CASSSRTEVNQPQHF.

This clonotype occurred a few times. J is TRBJ2-7 and V is TRBV5-1, with D uncertain. Germline lookup yields CDR1 SGHRS and CDR2 YFSETQ. V was shortened by 7 bases and J by 2 bases, with 19 bases between the two germline ends. This CDR3 has 15 residues. In DNA form, the CDR3 reads TGCGCCAGCGCCCTTCTCTCCGGGCCAACCTACGAGCAGTACTTC. It specifies CASALLSGPTYEQYF.

This clonotype was counted only a few times. The J gene is TRBJ2-2, the V gene TRBV6-1; 14 bases align to TRBD2. V shed 2 bases, J shed 2 bases, and the junction held 4 bases outside the gene matches. Germline V gene sequence: CDR1 MNHNS, CDR2 SASEGT. This CDR3 comprises 18 residues. CDR3 protein: CASSERTSGGPNTGELFF. The CDR3 DNA reads TGTGCCAGCAGTGAAAGGACTAGCGGGGGGCCCAACACCGGGGAGCTGTTTTTT.

This clonotype came up many times. The chain couples TRBV30 to TRBJ1-1; D might be TRBD1 (5 bases). With 2 bases removed from V and 6 bases from J, the gap between germline ends came to 13 bases. CDR1 and CDR2 from the germline V gene are GTSNPN and SVGIG (reference sequence). The CDR3 sequence is 13 residues long. Written as DNA, the CDR3 is TGTGCCTGGAGTCCACGAGGGGTAGCTGAAGCTTTCTTT. Its protein product is CAWSPRGVAEAFF. Together with reference TRBV30 and TRBJ1-1, the CDR3 gives the full variable domain: SQTIHQWPATLVQPVGSPLSLECTVEGTSNPNLYWYRQAAGRGLQLLFYSVGIGQISSEVPQNLSASRPQDRQFILSSKKLLLSDSGFYLCAWSPRGVAEAFFGQGTRLTVV.

This clonotype was seen at least ten times. The J gene is TRBJ2-1, the V gene TRBV9; TRBD2 matches at 12 bases. The V gene end was trimmed by 0 bases and the J gene end by 3 bases; junction bases not matched to a gene: 19. Germline assignment: CDR1 SGDLS and CDR2 YYNGEE. The CDR3 is made up of 22 amino acids. Here the CDR3 reads CASSVVETPRTSGITDYNEQFF. DNA for the CDR3: TGTGCCAGCAGCGTAGTAGAAACTCCCCGGACTAGCGGGATAACGGACTACAATGAGCAGTTCTTC. The full variable domain, completed using reference TRBV9 and TRBJ2-1, is DSGVTQTPKHLITATGQRVTLRCSPRSGDLSVYWYQQSLDQGLQFLIQYYNGEERAKGNILERFSAQQFPDLHSELNLSSLELGDSALYFCASSVVETPRTSGITDYNEQFFGPGTRLTVL.

The DNA for the CDR3 is TGTGCCAGCAGTTGGAGACAGAACCAAGAGACCCAGTACTTC. It is translated as CASSWRQNQETQYF. The chain uses TRBV6-1 and TRBJ2-5, with D tentatively TRBD1 (5 bases). CDR3 length: 14 residues. Germline-derived CDR1 and CDR2 are MNHNS and SASEGT. The ends were cut back, 5 bases at V and 0 bases at J, with 10 bases in the middle.

The genes are TRBV4-1 and TRBJ2-5; D may be TRBD2 (6 bases). V dropped 0 bases and J dropped 4 bases, with 15 bases sitting between them. The CDR3 has 16 amino acids. In germline, CDR1 is MGHRA, CDR2 YSYEKL. This CDR3 is CASSQEWGGGVETQYF. CDR3 sequence (DNA): TGCGCCAGCAGCCAAGAATGGGGTGGAGGGGTAGAGACCCAGTACTTC.

The chain links TRBV20-1 to TRBJ2-2; 7 nucleotides line up with TRBD2. The CDR3 has 13 amino acids. Losses at the gene ends were 3 bases for V and 6 bases for J; bases not matched to a gene: 4. Germline loops: CDR1 DFQATT, CDR2 SNEGSKA (reference sequence). The CDR3 here is CSARAGEAGELFF. For the CDR3, the DNA is TGCAGTGCTAGGGCGGGAGAGGCCGGGGAGCTGTTTTTT.

This clonotype was counted many times. The gene calls are TRBV20-1 and TRBJ2-7; 9 bases map to TRBD1. Losses at the gene ends were 3 bases for V and 3 bases for J; bases not matched to a gene: 12. Per germline, CDR1 DFQATT and CDR2 SNEGSKA (reference sequence). This CDR3 region has 16 residues. For the CDR3, the DNA is TGCAGTGCTAGGAGGACAGGGGCCCAAGGCGGCTACGAGCAGTACTTC. Its translation is CSARRTGAQGGYEQYF.

This rearrangement joins TRBV27 to TRBJ2-7, with 9 nucleotides matching TRBD1. Germline CDR1 reads MNHEY; CDR2 reads SMNVEV (reference sequence). Trimming took 6 bases from V and 5 from J; bases not matched to a gene: 14. The CDR3 covers 16 residues. The CDR3, as DNA: TGTGCCAGCAGAAGAGATGTGGGGACAGGGTTCCACGAGCAGTACTTC. It yields the protein CASRRDVGTGFHEQYF.

This clonotype was counted a few times. J is TRBJ1-1 and V is TRBV10-2, with D possibly being TRBD1 (6 bases). The CDR3 loop spans 13 amino acids. V was trimmed by 6 bases and J by 0 bases, leaving 8 bases between them. In germline, CDR1 is WSHSY, CDR2 SAAADI. CDR3 in amino acids: CASRDSMNTEAFF. The CDR3 DNA follows: TGCGCCAGCAGGGACAGCATGAACACTGAAGCTTTCTTT.

This clonotype appeared many times. The V gene is TRBV19, the J gene TRBJ1-1; TRBD1 matches 7 bases. V lost 3 bases, J lost 5 bases, and 9 bases stayed unmatched. CDR3 length: 15 amino acids. Germline CDR1 and CDR2: LNHDA and SQIVND (reference sequence). This CDR3 reads CASSIQGVWGTEAFF. CDR3 nucleotides: TGTGCCAGTAGTATTCAGGGGGTATGGGGGACTGAAGCTTTCTTT.

This clonotype was counted a few times. The chain links TRBV2 to TRBJ2-5; 13 bases map to TRBD2. The germline V gene has CDR1 SNHLY and CDR2 FYNNEI. Trimming took 4 bases from V and 1 from J; bases not matched to a gene: 3. The CDR3 consists of 16 residues. The CDR3 DNA follows: TGTGCCAGCAGTGGACGGACTAGCGGGGGCCAAGAGACCCAGTACTTC. Encoded protein: CASSGRTSGGQETQYF. The full variable domain, with the rest looked up from reference TRBV2 and TRBJ2-5, is EPEVTQTPSHQVTQMGQEVILRCVPISNHLYFYWYRQILGQKVEFLVSFYNNEISEKSEIFDDQFSVERPDGSNFTLKIRSTKLEDSAMYFCASSGRTSGGQETQYFGPGTRLLVL.

This clonotype occurred many times. The chain is built from TRBV7-8 and TRBJ1-5; D gene ambiguous. CDR1 is SGHVS and CDR2 is FQNEAQ in the germline V gene. The CDR3 is 15 residues long. V lost 7 bases, J lost 2 bases, and 15 bases lay in between. The CDR3 DNA follows: TGTGCCAGCAACATTCCCTGGACGGGCAATCAGCCCCAGCATTTT. It codes for CASNIPWTGNQPQHF.

This chain connects TRBV18 to TRBJ1-4; no reliable D call. Trimming took off 4 bases at V and 3 bases at J, with 12 bases between the two ends. Germline V gives CDR1 KGHSH, CDR2 LQKENI. This CDR3 spans 15 amino acids. Written as DNA, the CDR3 is TGTGCCAGCTCACTCACCGCCCGTCCTAATGAAAAACTGTTTTTT. It translates to CASSLTARPNEKLFF.

The chain joins TRBV7-9 to TRBJ2-2; 7 nucleotides match TRBD2. Germline V gene sequence: CDR1 SEHNR, CDR2 FQNEAQ (reference sequence). J gave up 6 bases and V 3 bases, and 7 bases lay outside the gene matches. The CDR3 consists of 15 residues. This CDR3 reads CASSLVGGAAGELFF. CDR3 sequence (DNA): TGTGCCAGCAGCTTGGTGGGAGGGGCGGCCGGGGAGCTGTTTTTT.